This T cell receptor (beta chain) was captured by sequencing in a study of OX40 agonist ivuxolimab in advanced cancers. Study-level points and caveats: CD8+ T cells showed, on average, more clonal expansion than CD4+ cells.

Trimming shortened V by 5 bases and J by 0 bases, and 10 bases separated the two germline ends. The CDR3 has 14 residues. Germline CDR1 is SGHAT and CDR2 is FQNNGV. On this clone: Its antigen is not identified.

Clones were read by immunoSEQ multiplex PCR, and TCRdb kept only the in-frame ones, dropping some. The sample carries around 70,000 clones, roughly four fifths recorded once. The gene calls are TRBV11-2 and TRBJ1-1; unclear D gene. This specimen was CD4+ or CD8+ T cells sorted from blood, taken in a trial of the OX40 agonist ivuxolimab. The sequence was collected from an adult with an advanced solid tumor such as melanoma, head and neck, liver or kidney cancer. This CDR3 is CASSPLGMNTEAFF. CDR3 DNA: TGTGCCAGCAGCCCCCTCGGGATGAACACTGAAGCTTTCTTT.